This T cell receptor beta chain derives from a study of CD8+ T cells in alopecia areata. Study conclusions and caveats: Scalp sequencing also captures normal skin's resident alphabeta T cells. Normal scalp had lower clonality than lesional scalp, with alopecia totalis/universalis lesions showing this most strongly. TCRs were shared less clearly across patients than in mice, possibly for HLA-related reasons.

Turning to this clone: Antigen specificity is unknown.

PBMCs served as the source from which CD4+ and CD8+ T cells were sorted. CDR1 is PRHDT and CDR2 is FYEKMQ in the germline V gene (reference sequence). The CDR3 extends over 17 amino acids. V shed 5 bases and J 1 base; nucleotides not matched to a gene: 6. Extracted from the samples, RNA was reverse transcribed into cDNA to serve as the sequencing template. Data came from immunoSEQ multiplex PCR; TCRdb stores just in-frame clones and leaves some out. The sample has 90,000 to 120,000 clones, approximately 59% seen once. The sequenced sample was CD8+ T cells sorted from blood. The rearrangement uses TRBV13 and TRBJ2-7; TRBD2 aligns across 15 bases. The receptor was isolated from a human donor in good health. CDR3 coding DNA: TGTGCCAGCAGCCCTGGGACTAGCGGGGGGTCATCCTACGAGCAGTACTTC. Translation: CASSPGTSGGSSYEQYF. The full variable domain, its missing parts supplied by reference TRBV13 and TRBJ2-7, is AAGVIQSPRHLIKEKRETATLKCYPIPRHDTVYWYQQGPGQDPQFLISFYEKMQSDKGSIPDRFSAQQFSDYHSELNMSSLELGDSALYFCASSPGTSGGSSYEQYFGPGTRLTVT.